Below, 9 T cell receptor beta chains from the same sample are listed, as sequenced in a study of T cells in Graves' hyperthyroidism and ophthalmopathy. The investigators amplified TCR beta CDR3 regions from RNA transcripts. TCR CDR3 regions were first amplified by RT-PCR with HTBI primers. MiXCR, run by TCRdb on the multiplex PCR reads, gives a single entry per CDR3 protein. The data hold more than 300,000 distinct CDR3 sequences, with roughly 15% observed a single time. Sequenced input: blood. These receptors all stem from a woman in her twenties or thirties with Graves' hyperthyroidism that later progressed to Graves' ophthalmopathy.

The chain recombines TRBV28 with TRBJ2-1; 12 bases are a match to TRBD1. Trimming cost V 0 bases and J 7 bases; bases outside gene matches: 13. The CDR3 consists of 19 residues. Germline-derived CDR1 and CDR2 are MDHEN and SYDVKM. CDR3 coding DNA: TGTGCCAGCAGTTTATGGTCGGGGGGACAGGGGGCCAAGTTAAATGAGCAGTTCTTC. Translating it yields CASSLWSGGQGAKLNEQFF.

The gene calls are TRBV11-1 and TRBJ2-2; D call uncertain. CDR3 size: 14 residues. Trimming cost V 5 bases and J 1 base, with 8 bases left between them. CDR1 is SGHAT and CDR2 is FQDESV in the germline V gene (reference sequence). CDR3 nucleotide sequence: TGTGCCAGCAGCCCCAATCTGAACACCGGGGAGCTGTTTTTT. Amino acid sequence: CASSPNLNTGELFF.

This clonotype was observed many times. This chain uses TRBV24-1 with TRBJ2-1; possibly TRBD2 for D (5 bases). The CDR3 has 13 amino acids. Trimming cost V 3 bases and J 9 bases, with 11 bases left between them. CDR1 and CDR2 from the germline V gene are KGHDR and SFDVKD. The CDR3 loop reads CATSDNGIAEQFF. Written as DNA, the CDR3 is TGTGCCACCAGTGATAACGGGATTGCTGAGCAGTTCTTC.

This clonotype was seen ten or more times. V and J are TRBV7-8 and TRBJ2-7; 13 nucleotides line up with TRBD2. Germline loops: CDR1 SGHVS, CDR2 FQNEAQ. Trimming took 4 bases from V and 2 from J; bases not matched to a gene: 5. CDR3 length: 16 residues. CDR3 sequence: CASSSMGLAGTYEQYF. CDR3 in DNA: TGTGCCAGCAGCTCAATGGGACTAGCGGGGACCTACGAGCAGTACTTC.

With regard to this clonotype: A read error is possible here, since a much larger clone lies one base away. This chain connects TRBV9 to TRBJ1-1; D may be TRBD1 (5 bases). CDR3 length equals 13 residues. Trimming stripped 3 bases from V and 1 base from J, with 7 bases between. CDR1 and CDR2 from the germline V gene are SGDLS and YYNGEE. The CDR3, as DNA: TGTGCCAGCAGCGAGACAGAGAACACTGAAGCTTTCTTT. Its translation: CASSETENTEAFF. Full variable domain (remainder filled in from reference TRBV9 and TRBJ1-1): DSGVTQTPKHLITATGQRVTLRCSPRSGDLSVYWYQQSLDQGLQFLIQYYNGEERAKGNILERFSAQQFPDLHSELNLSSLELGDSALYFCASSETENTEAFFGQGTRLTVV.

The gene calls are TRBV5-4 and TRBJ2-3; no definite D call. V lost 2 bases and J 3 bases, leaving 13 bases between the germline ends. CDR1 SGHNT and CDR2 YYREEE come from the germline V gene (reference sequence). This CDR3 has 15 residues. CDR3 amino acids: CASSFRLSGTDTQYF. In DNA, the CDR3 is TGTGCCAGCAGCTTCCGACTTAGTGGTACAGATACGCAGTATTTT.

This clonotype was seen at least ten times. The chain recombines TRBV2 with TRBJ2-7; D unresolved. Trimming removed 4 bases at V and 3 bases at J, with 7 bases between. The V gene's germline CDR1 is SNHLY and CDR2 FYNNEI. This CDR3 region has 12 residues. The CDR3 region has the DNA TGTGCCAGCAGTGGACTCCGCTACGAGCAGTACTTC. This encodes CASSGLRYEQYF.

This clonotype occurred a few times. This sequence joins TRBV5-5 and TRBJ2-7; 11 positions agree with TRBD2. The germline V gene has CDR1 SGHKS and CDR2 YYEKEE (reference sequence). This CDR3 spans 14 amino acids. J lost 7 bases, V lost 4 bases, and 7 bases had no gene match. The CDR3 region is CASSPGTSGTEQYF. For the CDR3, the DNA is TGTGCCAGCAGCCCCGGGACTAGCGGTACAGAGCAGTACTTC.

This clonotype has more than one count but fewer than ten. V usage is TRBV6-5 and J usage is TRBJ2-1; TRBD2 agrees at 7 bases. Germline CDR1 is MNHEY and CDR2 is SVGAGI. The CDR3 totals 16 residues. J lost 2 bases, V lost 0 bases, and 4 bases had no gene match. CDR3 in DNA: TGTGCCAGCAGTTACTCGTTCGCGGGGGCCTACAATGAGCAGTTCTTC. Translation gives CASSYSFAGAYNEQFF.